This entry is about one T cell receptor beta chain. The antigen is not known. As to time point: pre-sensitization, week 0. Treatment noted: therapeutic diphenylcyclopropenone sensitization with weekly scalp DPC. Unfractionated whole blood yielded the extracted total RNA. This specimen belongs to a study of human T cells and chemical hapten exposure. Whole-study context: Doses of diphenylcyclopropenone went to the patients' scalps weekly throughout the approximately 25-week study. Variability of per-sample TCR yields stemmed mainly from small differences in pooled library volume. The study's findings and limits: No shift was seen in TCRs above 1 in 1000 frequency with DPC sensitization.

Authors' processing steps: Between 23,224 and 690,600 TCRs appeared in each sample, and the median stood at around 92,000. TCRdb ran MiXCR on the RACE reads and lists one entry per CDR3 protein. None of the V and J calls come from the authors' own analysis; TCRdb made them. Among tens of thousands of distinct CDR3 sequences, more than 10% were seen once, and the ten largest hold more than 1.5%. V dropped 1 base and J dropped 6 bases, with 4 bases sitting between them. From germline, CDR1 is MDHEN and CDR2 SYDVKM. This CDR3 is built from 11 residues. The source of this sequence is a woman aged 40 to 49 with alopecia areata. Some clones in this sample may be carry-over from other donors' samples. The chain couples TRBV28 to TRBJ2-7; D is uncertain. The sequenced sample was whole blood, obtained in connection with sensitization to the hapten diphenylcyclopropenone (DPC). The CDR3 here is CASSLYREQYF. In nucleotides, the CDR3 is TGTGCCAGCAGTTTATACCGCGAGCAGTACTTC.